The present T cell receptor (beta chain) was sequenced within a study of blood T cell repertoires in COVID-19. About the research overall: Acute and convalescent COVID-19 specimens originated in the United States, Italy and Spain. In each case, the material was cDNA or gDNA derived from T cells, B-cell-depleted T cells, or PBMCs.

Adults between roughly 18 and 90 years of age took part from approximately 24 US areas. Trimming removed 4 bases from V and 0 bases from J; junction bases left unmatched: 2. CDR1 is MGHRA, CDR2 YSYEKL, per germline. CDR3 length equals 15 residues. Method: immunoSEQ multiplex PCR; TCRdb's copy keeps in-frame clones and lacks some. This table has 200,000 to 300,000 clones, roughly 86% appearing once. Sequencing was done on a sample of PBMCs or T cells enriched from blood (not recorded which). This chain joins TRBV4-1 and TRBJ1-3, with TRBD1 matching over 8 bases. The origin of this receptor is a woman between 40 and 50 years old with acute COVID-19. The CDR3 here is CASSLGQGSGNTIYF. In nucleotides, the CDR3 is TGCGCCAGCAGCCTTGGACAGGGCTCTGGAAACACCATATATTTT.